This record looks at one TCR beta chain sequence and its context. The V gene lost 5 bases and the J gene lost 2 bases, with 16 bases spanning the gap. The CDR3 spans 16 residues. The V gene's germline CDR1 is SEHNR and CDR2 FQNEAQ (reference sequence). These data come from a study of brain T cells in children with intractable seizures. The repertoire was sequenced with immunoSEQ multiplex PCR; TCRdb's copy has only in-frame clones and lacks some. This table has 88,000 or so clones, around nine tenths appearing once. The sequenced sample was peripheral blood, obtained at surgery. This chain joins TRBV7-9 and TRBJ2-4, with D maybe TRBD1 (5 bases). The source is a girl aged 2-10 years with Rasmussen encephalitis and intractable seizures. The CDR3 here is CASSTSGKGTKNIQYF. Here the CDR3 DNA reads TGTGCCAGCAGCACATCAGGGAAGGGAACCAAAAACATTCAGTACTTC.